The present TCR beta chain was sequenced within a study of post-analysis software for immune sequencing data. Whole-study findings and limits: Higher frequency in patients than in controls was seen for several TRBV segments, with TRBV5-6, TRBV5-1 and TRBV20-1 among them.

Points on this clonotype: Antigen: not known.

CDR1 is SQVTM, CDR2 ANQGSEA, per germline. The CDR3 has 11 amino acids. Trimming removed 6 bases at V and 7 bases at J, with 12 bases between. Prepared TCR beta cDNA libraries contained unique molecular identifiers. TCRdb recomputed calls from the PCR reads with MiXCR, one row per CDR3 protein. The table has about 770,000 distinct CDR3 sequences, 46% seen once. The sequence was collected from a girl between 10 and 17 years old with multiple sclerosis. Sequencing used blood. The genes are TRBV29-1 and TRBJ1-2; possible D gene TRBD1, 5 bases. As DNA, the CDR3 is TGCAGCGTGACAGAAGGGACTGGCTACACCTTC. Translating gives CSVTEGTGYTF.